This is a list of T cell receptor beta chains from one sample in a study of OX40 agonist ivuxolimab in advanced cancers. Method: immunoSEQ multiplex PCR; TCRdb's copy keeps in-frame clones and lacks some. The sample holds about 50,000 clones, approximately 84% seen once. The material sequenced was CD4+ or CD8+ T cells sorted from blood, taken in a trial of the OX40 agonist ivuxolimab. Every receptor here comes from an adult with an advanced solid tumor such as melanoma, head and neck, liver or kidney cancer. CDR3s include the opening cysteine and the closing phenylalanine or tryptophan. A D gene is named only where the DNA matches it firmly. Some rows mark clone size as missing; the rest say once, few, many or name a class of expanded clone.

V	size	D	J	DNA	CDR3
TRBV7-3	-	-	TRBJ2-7	TGTGCCAGCAGCTTAGGAGGGGGCGGGAGTTACGAGCAGTACTTC	CASSLGGGGSYEQYF
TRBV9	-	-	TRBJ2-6	TGTGCCAGCAGCGACGGGACTTTCTCTGGGGCCAACGTCCTGACTTTC	CASSDGTFSGANVLTF
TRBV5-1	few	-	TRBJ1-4	TGCGCCAGCAGCTTGGTAGGGGGAGAGGGGGAAAAACTGTTTTTT	CASSLVGGEGEKLFF
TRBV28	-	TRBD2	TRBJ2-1	TGTGCCAGCAGTTCGCCGGGACTAGCGGGCTACAATGAGCAGTTCTTC	CASSSPGLAGYNEQFF
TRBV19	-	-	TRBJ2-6	TGTGCCAGTAGTATTCGGCCCGGGGCCAACGTCCTGACTTTC	CASSIRPGANVLTF
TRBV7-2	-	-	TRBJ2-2	TGTGCCAGCAGCACACAGTCCGGGAACACCGGGGAGCTGTTTTTT	CASSTQSGNTGELFF
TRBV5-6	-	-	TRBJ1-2	TGTGCCAGCAGCTATGGACGGCGAATTAACTATGGCTACACCTTC	CASSYGRRINYGYTF
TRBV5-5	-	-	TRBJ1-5	TGTGCCAGCAGCGGTAAGGGGGGTTTAGGCAATCAGCCCCAGCATTTT	CASSGKGGLGNQPQHF
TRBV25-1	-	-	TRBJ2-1	TGTGCCAGCAGTGTAGGGACATTCTCCTACAATGAGCAGTTCTTC	CASSVGTFSYNEQFF
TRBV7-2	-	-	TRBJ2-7	TGTGCCAGCAGCTTAGGGAGCTACGCCTACGAGCAGTACTTC	CASSLGSYAYEQYF
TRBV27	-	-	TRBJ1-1	TGTGCCAGCAGTTTAATGGGAGAGAGGGTGGAAGCTTTCTTT	CASSLMGERVEAFF
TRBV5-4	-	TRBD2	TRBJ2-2	TGTGCCAGCAGCACGGGACTAGCGGGAGCCACCGGGGAGCTGTTTTTT	CASSTGLAGATGELFF
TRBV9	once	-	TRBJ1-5	TGTGCCAGCAGTGAAGGGGGTTCTCAGCCCCAGCATTTT	CASSEGGSQPQHF
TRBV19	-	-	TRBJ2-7	TGTGCCAGTAGTATCGACCAAGGCGAGCAGTACTTC	CASSIDQGEQYF
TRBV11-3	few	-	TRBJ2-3	TGTGCCAGCAGCTTAGACAGAAGCACAGATACGCAGTATTTT	CASSLDRSTDTQYF
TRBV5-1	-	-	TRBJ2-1	TGCGCCAGCAGCTTGGGACAGTTATCCTACAATGAGCAGTTCTTC	CASSLGQLSYNEQFF
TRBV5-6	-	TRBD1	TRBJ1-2	TGTGCCAGCAGACTTCGTGGGACAGAATATGGCTACACCTTC	CASRLRGTEYGYTF
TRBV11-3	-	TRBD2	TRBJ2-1	TGTGCCAGCAGCCTAGCGGGAGGCTGGGATGAGCAGTTCTTC	CASSLAGGWDEQFF
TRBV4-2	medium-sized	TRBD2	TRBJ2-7	TGTGCCAGCAGCCTTAGCGGGACTAATAGCTACGAGCAGTACTTC	CASSLSGTNSYEQYF
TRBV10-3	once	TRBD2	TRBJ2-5	TGTGCCATCAGCCTGACTAGCGGGAGCGAGACCCAGTACTTC	CAISLTSGSETQYF
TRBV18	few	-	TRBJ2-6	TGTGCCAGCTCACGAACGATTGCCTCTGGGGCCAACGTCCTGACTTTC	CASSRTIASGANVLTF
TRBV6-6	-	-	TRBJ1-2	TGTGCCAGCAGTGAGGTCAGGGATGCGGGCTACACCTTC	CASSEVRDAGYTF
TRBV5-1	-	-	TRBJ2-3	TGCGCCGCGTCAGGGCAGTTATCAGATACGCAGTATTTT	CAASGQLSDTQYF
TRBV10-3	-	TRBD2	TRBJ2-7	TGTGCCATCAGTGAGGGGACTAGCGGGAGGAAAGAGCAGTACTTC	CAISEGTSGRKEQYF
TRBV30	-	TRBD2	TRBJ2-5	TGTGCCTGGAGTCACAACCGACTAGCGGGAGGTGAGACCCAGTACTTC	CAWSHNRLAGGETQYF
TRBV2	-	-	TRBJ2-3	TGTGCCAGCACTCCTGGGGCCCTGGATACGCAGTATTTT	CASTPGALDTQYF
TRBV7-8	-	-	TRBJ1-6	TGTGCCAGCAGCTTAGGTGGGATCATTTATAATTCACCCCTCCACTTT	CASSLGGIIYNSPLHF
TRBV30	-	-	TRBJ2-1	TGTGCCTGGAGTGTACATCAGGGCGGCGGCTCCCCGCAGTTCTTC	CAWSVHQGGGSPQFF
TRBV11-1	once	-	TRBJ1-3	TGTGCCAGCAGTATCGACTCTGGAAACACCATATATTTT	CASSIDSGNTIYF
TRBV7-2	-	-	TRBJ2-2	TGTGCCAGCAGTACTGACCGGGACAAACAGCTGTTTTTT	CASSTDRDKQLFF
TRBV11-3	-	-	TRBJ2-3	TGTGCCAGCAGCCCGGTGGATAGCGGACGTCCAGATACGCAGTATTTT	CASSPVDSGRPDTQYF
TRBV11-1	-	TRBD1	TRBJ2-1	TGTGCCAGCAGCTTAGACAGGGGTGGATACAATGAGCAGTTCTTC	CASSLDRGGYNEQFF
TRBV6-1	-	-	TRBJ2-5	TGTGCCAGCAGTGTGATAGACCACCAAGAGACCCAGTACTTC	CASSVIDHQETQYF
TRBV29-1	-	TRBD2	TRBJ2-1	TGCAGCGTTGAAGAGGGGTGGGGAGGGACTAGCGATGTTCTGGAGCAGTTCTTC	CSVEEGWGGTSDVLEQFF
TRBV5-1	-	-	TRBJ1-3	TGCGCCAGCAGCCCACCGACGCCAGGAAACACCATATATTTT	CASSPPTPGNTIYF
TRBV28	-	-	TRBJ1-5	TGTGCCAGCAGTTTTTCGGGGGTCTTGGCCCAGCATTTT	CASSFSGVLAQHF
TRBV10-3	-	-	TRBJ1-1	TGTGCCATCAGTGAGTCAGGAGGGGGCACTGAAGCTTTCTTT	CAISESGGGTEAFF
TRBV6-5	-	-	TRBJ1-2	TGTGCCAGCAGTGGACGGGGAGACTATGGCTACACCTTC	CASSGRGDYGYTF
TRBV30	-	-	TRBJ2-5	TGTGCCTGGAGTCGAAGGGGGGGTTTAGAGACCCAGTACTTC	CAWSRRGGLETQYF
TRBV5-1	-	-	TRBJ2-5	TGCGCCAGCTCATGGGCAGACCAAGAGACCCAGTACTTC	CASSWADQETQYF
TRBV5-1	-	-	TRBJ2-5	TGCGCCAGCAGCTTGGAGTCAGCCCAAGAGACCCAGTACTTC	CASSLESAQETQYF
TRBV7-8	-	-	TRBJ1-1	TGTGCCAGCTATCGGCTCGCGGACACCGAAGCTTTCTTT	CASYRLADTEAFF
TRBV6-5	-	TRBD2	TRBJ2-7	TGTGCCAGCAGTGCTCTAGCGGGAGGGGGCGAGCAGTACTTC	CASSALAGGGEQYF
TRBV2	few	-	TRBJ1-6	TGTGCCAGCAGTGGCGTAAGCTCCTATAATTCACCCCTCCACTTT	CASSGVSSYNSPLHF
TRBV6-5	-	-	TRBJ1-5	TGTGCCAGCAGTTCTCAGAGGGATCAGCCCCAGCATTTT	CASSSQRDQPQHF
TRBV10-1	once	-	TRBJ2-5	TGCGCCAGCAGTGACAGGGAAGAGACCCAGTACTTC	CASSDREETQYF
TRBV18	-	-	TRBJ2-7	TGTGCCAGCTCACTTACCGGGACGTCGAGCTCCTACGAGCAGTACTTC	CASSLTGTSSSYEQYF
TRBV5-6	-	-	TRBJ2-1	TGTGCCAGCAGCTTGTGGGGACGTCGCGGTGAGCAGTTCTTC	CASSLWGRRGEQFF
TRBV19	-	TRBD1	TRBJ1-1	TGTGCCAGTAGTATAGAAGACAGGGCTTCCGTCACTGAAGCTTTCTTT	CASSIEDRASVTEAFF
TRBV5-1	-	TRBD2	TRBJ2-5	TGCGCCAGCAGCTTGGGTAGCGGGAGTAGTGAGACCCAGTACTTC	CASSLGSGSSETQYF
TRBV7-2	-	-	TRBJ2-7	TGTGCCAGCAGCTTCTCGGACACCTACGAGCAGTACTTC	CASSFSDTYEQYF
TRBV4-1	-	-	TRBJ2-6	TGCGCCAGCAGCCAGGGTAACGGGGCCAACGTCCTGACTTTC	CASSQGNGANVLTF